This T cell receptor beta chain is from a study of blood T cell repertoires in COVID-19 (dated by TCRdb to the early 2020s). About the full investigation: Samples from collaborators originated in the United States, Italy and Spain and spanned both the acute and convalescent phases of COVID-19. The prospective study material was composed of cDNA or gDNA derived from T cells, B-cell-depleted T cells, or PBMCs. Subjects who had been exposed to COVID-19, were actively infected with it, or had recovered from it provided the deeply sampled blood TCRbeta repertoires that made up the dataset. The repertoires were released in a freely available public database intended as a resource for research on the immune response to SARS-CoV-2. Samples came from the ongoing ImmuneRACE study (first 160 participants) plus 1,254 subjects from 6 global collaborators. Nearly every sample came with metadata listing a de-identified subject ID, COVID-19 status, age in years and sex. Where available, HLA class I and class II types were obtained from metadata supplied by the sample provider rather than from assay-based typing.

The immunoSEQ Assay, a bias-controlled multiplex PCR, was used to amplify TCRbeta CDR3 regions from genomic DNA. The published analysis was carried out like this. The number of nucleated cells in each sample was estimated by amplification of reference gene primers within the assay. Sequence reads were collapsed and filtered to measure the absolute abundance of every unique TCRbeta CDR3 rearrangement. Productive Simpson clonality was computed per sample as the square root of Simpson's diversity index over productive rearrangements. TCRdb stores this immuneACCESS table with in-frame sequences only. Part of the clones is absent; in the studies checked, under half of the shortfall reflects unresolved V genes, and no reason is known for the rest. That table gives V, J and clone size, and the DNA gave D and trimming. This sample comprises 350,000 to 400,000 clones, about 89% of them detected only once. The ten largest account for about 2.9% of the sample.

What the authors observed across the whole study: The amount of clinical and demographic metadata varied by source and participant and was provided uncurated.

V trim: 0 bases; J trim: 5 bases; unmatched bases: 5. Including the terminal cysteine and phenylalanine, the CDR3 comprises 15 residues. Just CDR3 DNA is preserved here, 45 bases in frame from base 1. Based on the germline V gene, the CDR1 and CDR2 sequences are MGHRA and YSYEKL. Note on this clone: Its antigen is unknown. No base qualities exist here, and no much larger clone lies one base off it.

One collaborating source in Seattle enrolled patients while the patients were actively infected and followed the patients over time throughout the course of disease. The collaborating institutions used their own protocols to collect whole blood in K2EDTA tubes. For TCRbeta analysis, collaborators shipped samples in one of three forms: frozen whole blood, isolated PBMCs, or DNA extracted from either of those sample types. Sequencing was carried out using peripheral blood. The rearranged segments are TRBV4-1 and TRBJ2-5; 8 bases in the junction line up with TRBD1. The receptor comes from a woman between 25 and 40 years old with COVID-19, enrolled during active disease. The nucleotide sequence reads as follows: TGCGCCAGCAGCCAAGAGGGGACAGGCGGCGAGACCCAGTACTTC. Its protein product is CASSQEGTGGETQYF.